The clone carrying this T cell receptor (beta chain) came up a few times. The entry originates in a study of T cells in Graves' hyperthyroidism and ophthalmopathy. CDR1 and CDR2 from the germline V gene are LGHDT and YNNKEL (reference sequence). Trimming removed 4 bases from V and 4 bases from J; junction bases left unmatched: 15. The CDR3 runs to 19 residues. Authors of the study amplified TCR beta CDR3 regions from RNA transcripts. Using the HTBI primer set, a first-round RT-PCR was run on the TCR CDR3. TCRdb re-derived calls from the multiplex PCR reads in MiXCR, one entry per CDR3 protein. This sample yields more than 300,000 distinct CDR3 sequences, of which around 14% are seen a single time; around 10% belongs to the top ten.

The TCR was taken from an older woman with Graves' hyperthyroidism. The chain is built from TRBV3-1 and TRBJ2-1; 11 positions match TRBD2. Input material: blood. DNA of the CDR3: TGTGCCAGCAGCCCCAAGATCGCGGGACTAGCGGATCTATACAATGAGCAGTTCTTC. It translates to CASSPKIAGLADLYNEQFF.